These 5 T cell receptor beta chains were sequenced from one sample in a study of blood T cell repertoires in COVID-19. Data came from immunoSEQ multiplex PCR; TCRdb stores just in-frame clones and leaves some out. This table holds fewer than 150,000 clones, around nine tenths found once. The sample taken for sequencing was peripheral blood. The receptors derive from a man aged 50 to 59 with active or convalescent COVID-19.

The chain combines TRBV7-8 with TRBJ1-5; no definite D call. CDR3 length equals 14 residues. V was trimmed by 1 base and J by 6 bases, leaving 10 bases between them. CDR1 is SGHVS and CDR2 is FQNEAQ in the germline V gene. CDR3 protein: CASSLVQASQPQHF. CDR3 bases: TGTGCCAGCAGCTTAGTCCAGGCGAGTCAGCCCCAGCATTTT.

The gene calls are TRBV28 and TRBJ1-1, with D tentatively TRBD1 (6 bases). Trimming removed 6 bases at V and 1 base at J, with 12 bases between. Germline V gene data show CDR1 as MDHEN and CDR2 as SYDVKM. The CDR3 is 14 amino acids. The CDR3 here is CASRPTGGNTEAFF. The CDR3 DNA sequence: TGTGCCAGCAGGCCGACAGGAGGGAACACTGAAGCTTTCTTT.

The CDR3 region has the DNA TGTGCCAGCAGGGGGGGGAGCTCCTACGAGCAGTACTTC. Its protein product is CASRGGSSYEQYF. This rearrangement joins TRBV28 to TRBJ2-7, with 7 bases matching TRBD2. The germline gives CDR1 MDHEN, CDR2 SYDVKM. Trimming took 6 bases from V and 0 from J; bases not matched to a gene: 2. The CDR3 runs to 13 residues.

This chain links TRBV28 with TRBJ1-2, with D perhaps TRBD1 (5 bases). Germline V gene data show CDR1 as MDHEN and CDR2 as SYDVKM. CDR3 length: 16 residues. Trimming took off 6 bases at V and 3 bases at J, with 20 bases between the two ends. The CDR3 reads CASRSSRQGRYYGYTF. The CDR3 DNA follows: TGTGCCAGCAGATCTTCTCGGCAGGGCCGATACTATGGCTACACCTTC.

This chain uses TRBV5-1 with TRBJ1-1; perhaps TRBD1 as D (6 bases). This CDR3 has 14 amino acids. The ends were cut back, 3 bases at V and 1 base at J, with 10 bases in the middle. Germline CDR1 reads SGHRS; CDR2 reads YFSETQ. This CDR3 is CASSSRQANTEAFF. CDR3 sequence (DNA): TGCGCCAGCAGCTCCAGACAGGCGAACACTGAAGCTTTCTTT.